Below are 6 T cell receptor beta chains sequenced from a single sample in a study of T cell repertoires in cytomegalovirus infection. TCRdb reprocessed the reads with MiXCR, giving one entry per CDR3 protein. This sample yields about 490,000 distinct CDR3 sequences, of which less than 30% are seen a single time; less than 15% belongs to the top ten. Sequencing input: PBMCs. The receptors shown here come from a human donor in good health (CMV status not recorded). Some clones in this sample may be carry-over from other donors' samples.

A word on this clonotype: A much larger clone differs from this one at a single base, so this may be a read error. This chain joins TRBV7-2 and TRBJ2-3, with D perhaps given as TRBD1 or TRBD2 (6 bases each). This CDR3 has 15 amino acids. Trimming cost V 7 bases and J 2 bases, with 16 bases left between them. Germline V lookup: CDR1 SGHTA, CDR2 FQGNSA. The CDR3 nucleotides are TGTGCCAGCAATCGCCAAGGGGGGTACACAGATACGCAGTATTTT. Its translation is CASNRQGGYTDTQYF. Together with reference TRBV7-2 and TRBJ2-3, the CDR3 gives the full variable domain: GAGVSQSPSNKVTEKGKDVELRCDPISGHTALYWYRQSLGQGLEFLIYFQGNSAPDKSGLPSDRFSAERTGGSVSTLTIQRTQQEDSAVYLCASNRQGGYTDTQYFGPGTRLTVL.

This clonotype has a count of ten or more. This rearrangement joins TRBV7-6 to TRBJ2-7; tentatively, D is TRBD1 or TRBD2 (6 bases each). Germline V gene sequence: CDR1 SGHVS, CDR2 FNYEAQ. The CDR3 loop spans 14 amino acids. The germline V and J ends were trimmed by 6 bases and 2 bases, with 14 bases remaining between them. CDR3 amino acids: CASSSGGRTYEQYF. CDR3 in DNA: TGTGCCAGCAGTTCTGGGGGGCGGACCTACGAGCAGTACTTC.

This chain joins TRBV20-1 and TRBJ2-7; D perhaps matches TRBD2 (6 bases). V shed 3 bases and J shed 2 bases, with 17 bases lying between them. The CDR3 has 15 residues. Germline lookup yields CDR1 DFQATT and CDR2 SNEGSKA (reference sequence). CDR3 protein: CSASSIPGLPYEQYF. CDR3 nucleotides: TGCAGTGCTAGCAGCATTCCGGGACTGCCCTACGAGCAGTACTTC.

In this sample, this clonotype turned up a few times. The chain uses TRBV6-2 or TRBV6-3 and TRBJ2-7; D gene uncertain. The germline CDR1 and CDR2 sequences are MNHEY and SVGEGT. The CDR3 runs 14 residues. Between the trimmed V and J ends, which lost 0 bases and 0 bases, there was a span of 6 bases. This chain's CDR3 is CASSYSTVSYEQYV. The CDR3 region has the DNA TGTGCCAGCAGTTACTCGACGGTCTCCTACGAGCAGTACGTC.

The chain recombines TRBV20-1 with TRBJ2-3; the match to TRBD2 covers 10 bases. With 5 bases clipped from V and 4 bases from J, the junction kept 6 bases outside the gene matches. CDR1 and CDR2 from the germline V gene are DFQATT and SNEGSKA (reference sequence). The CDR3 length is 14 residues. The CDR3 DNA sequence: TGCAGTGCTGGACCCGGGACTAGCGCAGATACGCAGTATTTT. It yields the protein CSAGPGTSADTQYF.

The J gene is TRBJ1-1, the V gene TRBV7-2; D gene unclear. Germline loops: CDR1 SGHTA, CDR2 FQGNSA. Between the trimmed V and J ends, which lost 2 bases and 0 bases, there was a span of 4 bases. The CDR3 covers 13 residues. The CDR3 nucleotides read TGTGCCAGCAGCTTAAACGTGAACACTGAAGCTTTCTTT. Translation gives CASSLNVNTEAFF.